Shown below are 4 T cell receptor beta chains from a single sample sequenced in a study of blood T cell repertoires in COVID-19. The table came from immunoSEQ multiplex PCR; TCRdb's copy has only in-frame clones and leaves some out. The data show 85,000 to 100,000 clones, about four fifths seen once. Material: peripheral blood. The receptor set was obtained from a woman over 75 with active or convalescent COVID-19.

This clone was counted a few times. This chain links TRBV7-9 with TRBJ2-1; 12 bases fit TRBD2. Germline lookup yields CDR1 SEHNR and CDR2 FQNEAQ (reference sequence). V shed 4 bases and J 10 bases; nucleotides not matched to a gene: 11. The CDR3 runs to 16 residues. CDR3 coding DNA: TGTGCCAGCAGCTATCTAGCGGGAGGGCCGGGGAGGGAGCAGTTCTTC. It specifies CASSYLAGGPGREQFF.

This chain joins TRBV10-2 and TRBJ2-2, with 10 bases identical to TRBD2. With 7 bases clipped from V and 5 bases from J, the junction kept 1 base outside the gene matches. CDR3 length: 13 amino acids. The germline V gene encodes CDR1 WSHSY and CDR2 SAAADI. In nucleotides, the CDR3 is TGCGCCAGCAAGCGGGAGGGAACCGGGGAGCTGTTTTTT. Residues: CASKREGTGELFF.

The chain carries TRBV7-9 and TRBJ2-1; 12 nucleotides agree with TRBD1. There are 15 residues in the CDR3. V shed 6 bases and J 5 bases; nucleotides not matched to a gene: 5. Germline CDR1 SEHNR, CDR2 FQNEAQ (reference sequence). CDR3 protein: CASRTRDRGHNEQFF. CDR3 coding DNA: TGTGCCAGCAGAACCCGGGACAGGGGGCACAATGAGCAGTTCTTC.

V gene TRBV7-9 combines with J gene TRBJ2-4; no clear D gene. Germline V CDR1 and CDR2: SEHNR, FQNEAQ (reference sequence). The V end lost 1 base, the J end lost 6 bases, and 7 bases lay between the germline ends. There are 13 residues in the CDR3. The CDR3 bases are TGTGCCAGCAGCTTAGGCCTATCAAACATTCAGTACTTC. Protein product: CASSLGLSNIQYF.